Sequencing of this TCR beta chain was carried out in a study of shared clonotypes between healthy human individuals. Donors comprised only Caucasian adults living in Nashville, Tennessee. Germline V CDR1 and CDR2: MNHEY, SVGAGI. CDR3 length: 14 amino acids. V gave up 2 bases and J gave up 3 bases, with 11 bases separating them. The authors split each subset's genomic DNA evenly across several immunoSEQ plates. As handled by the study authors: Filtering differed because ImmunoSEQ produced junction-only sequences that carried no quality scores. TCRdb keeps only in-frame clones here, not all; method: immunoSEQ multiplex PCR. V, J and clone size reflect that table, while D and trimming were determined from the DNA. The table has about 1 million clones, approximately 68% seen once.

Sequencing used memory CD4+ T cells sorted from blood. Subset indicated: CD45RA-negative fraction. The gene calls are TRBV6-5 and TRBJ2-7; no firm D call. The sequence was collected from a man younger than 30 in good health. The CDR3 nucleotides read TGTGCCAGCAGTTACGGTGGGTCCTTCTACGAGCAGTACTTC. Protein sequence: CASSYGGSFYEQYF.